The present entry profiles one T cell receptor beta chain with its context. The entry originates in a study of T cell responses to AZD1222 COVID-19 vaccine. TCRdb keeps only in-frame clones here, not all; method: immunoSEQ multiplex PCR. The repertoire holds 170,000 or so clones, with 90% as singletons. The CDR3 runs to 13 residues. The germline CDR1 and CDR2 sequences are SGHNT and YENEEA. V lost 2 bases and J 1 base, leaving 5 bases between the germline ends. This sequence joins TRBV11-3 and TRBJ1-1; D not certain. The specimen comprised peripheral blood, sampled on day 0 of AZD1222 vaccination. The sequence derives from an adult in good health. The DNA for the CDR3 is TGTGCCAGCAGCTTACAGCAGAACACTGAAGCTTTCTTT. It yields the protein CASSLQQNTEAFF.